The T cell receptor (beta chain) described here comes from a study of cytotoxic CD8 clonotypes in ibrutinib-treated CLL. The wider study: It was after a median 12 months of treatment, range 6 to 36, that response samples were taken.

TCR beta libraries used 1.5 to 2 micrograms of DNA from cryopreserved PBMCs. With regard to this clone: Its target is not known.

Sequenced by immunoSEQ multiplex PCR; TCRdb stores in-frame clones only, minus some. The data show under 300,000 clones, 70% seen once. This CDR3 contains 12 residues. V lost 4 bases and J 5 bases, leaving 8 bases between the germline ends. The V gene's germline CDR1 is MNHEY and CDR2 SVGAGI. Study-wide results and caveats: Clonality, elevated at ibrutinib response, dropped back toward baseline at progression.

Sequencing used PBMCs, obtained after 24 months of ibrutinib treatment. The genes are TRBV6-5 and TRBJ1-1; no reliable D call. This clonotype originated in a human donor with chronic lymphocytic leukemia. For the CDR3, the DNA is TGTGCCAGCAGTTCTGGTGGGACTGAAGCTTTCTTT. It encodes CASSSGGTEAFF.